The clone carrying this T cell receptor (beta chain) was seen at least ten times. Its antigen is currently unknown. The data stem from a study of identical twins. The CDR3 covers 14 residues. From germline, CDR1 is DFQATT and CDR2 SNEGSKA (reference sequence). V shed 8 bases and J 3 bases; nucleotides not matched to a gene: 9. Template switching added a universal primer binding site, and final cDNA carried unique molecular identifiers. TCRdb re-called the 5' RACE reads through MiXCR, storing one row per CDR3 protein. The sample lists 500,000 to 700,000 distinct CDR3 sequences; under 8.5% were seen once. General study results and limits: In cord blood, abundant beta clonotypes had fewer insertions; memory showed no trend.

Healthy Caucasians alone served as donors. The same specimen was also included in a second study, on yellow fever vaccine responses in identical twins.

This sequence originates from a woman younger than 35 in good health. Specimen: PBMCs. The V and J genes are TRBV20-1 and TRBJ2-1; the match to TRBD2 covers 8 bases. CDR3 loop: CSTERGKVYNEQFF. The CDR3 DNA reads as TGCAGTACAGAGCGGGGGAAGGTCTACAATGAGCAGTTCTTC.